The 6 T cell receptor beta chains in this list originate from one sample, sequenced in a study of blood T cell repertoires in COVID-19. Sequencing was performed with immunoSEQ multiplex PCR; in TCRdb, only in-frame clones are kept and a portion is missing. The data contain approximately 210,000 clones, approximately 87% of them seen just once; the ten biggest clones take up 0.78%. The sequencing input was peripheral blood. These receptors all come from an older woman with acute or convalescent COVID-19.

The chain employs TRBV9 and TRBJ1-4, with 7 bases aligning to TRBD1. V was pared by 0 bases and J by 7 bases, with 6 bases of the junction left unmatched. This CDR3 is 15 amino acids long. Germline CDR1 and CDR2: SGDLS and YYNGEE. The CDR3 DNA sequence: TGTGCCAGCAGCGTAGGAGGTAGGGGGCGTGAAAAACTGTTTTTT. Amino acids: CASSVGGRGREKLFF.

V usage is TRBV5-1 and J usage is TRBJ1-1; 9 nucleotides line up with TRBD1. This CDR3 spans 15 amino acids. Germline CDR1 and CDR2: SGHRS and YFSETQ. J lost 3 bases, V lost 3 bases, and 6 bases had no gene match. The CDR3 DNA reads TGCGCCAGCAGCTCATTACAGGGGGCAGACACTGAAGCTTTCTTT. Translation gives CASSSLQGADTEAFF. Variable domain in full (rest from reference TRBV5-1 and TRBJ1-1): KAGVTQTPRYLIKTRGQQVTLSCSPISGHRSVSWYQQTPGQGLQFLFEYFSETQRNKGNFPGRFSGRQFSNSRSEMNVSTLELGDSALYLCASSSLQGADTEAFFGQGTRLTVV.

The V and J genes are TRBV28 and TRBJ2-3; D call uncertain. This CDR3 has 12 amino acids. Between the trimmed V and J ends, which lost 5 bases and 4 bases, there was a span of 7 bases. Germline CDR1 and CDR2: MDHEN and SYDVKM. Written as DNA, the CDR3 is TGTGCCAGCAGTACCGTAGCAGATACGCAGTATTTT. Amino acid sequence: CASSTVADTQYF.

A remark on this clone: The same CDR3 arises from other DNA sequences in this sample as well. The CDR3 bases are TGCGCCAGCAGCTTGGTCGGGGGAGAGACCCAGTACTTC. This sequence encodes CASSLVGGETQYF. V and J are TRBV5-1 and TRBJ2-5; the D gene is possibly TRBD2 (6 bases). CDR1 and CDR2 from the germline V gene are SGHRS and YFSETQ. The CDR3 sequence is 13 residues long. Between the trimmed V and J ends, which lost 0 bases and 4 bases, there was a span of 7 bases.

The chain has TRBV29-1 and TRBJ2-1; the D is unclear. Germline lookup yields CDR1 SQVTM and CDR2 ANQGSEA. The CDR3 covers 13 residues. Deletions cut 7 bases from V and 3 bases from J, with 13 bases between. The CDR3 is CSADRYSYNEQFF. In DNA, the CDR3 is TGCAGCGCCGATAGATACAGCTACAATGAGCAGTTCTTC.

The chain joins TRBV29-1 to TRBJ1-1; D gene unclear. Germline assignment: CDR1 SQVTM and CDR2 ANQGSEA. V dropped 4 bases and J dropped 2 bases, with 5 bases sitting between them. The CDR3 covers 11 residues. CDR3 DNA sequence: TGCAGCGTTGCCAGAAACACTGAAGCTTTCTTT. Its protein product is CSVARNTEAFF.